These 20 T cell receptor beta chains were sequenced from one sample in a study of shared clonotypes between healthy human individuals (dated by TCRdb to the early 2020s). The library was obtained by the immunoSEQ multiplex PCR assay. TCRdb limited this immuneACCESS table to in-frame rearrangements with V and J called. A share of clones is missing; checked studies link under half to unresolved V genes, and the rest is unexplained. The sample contains around 2.1 million clones, approximately 94% of them found a single time. Of the sample, about 1.8% falls within the top ten clones. For the CD8 naive samples, CD45RO-negative cells were positively selected for CCR7, yielding a CD45RA+CCR7+ population from which TemRA cells were excluded. What was sequenced was naive CD8+ T cells from PBMCs. In the paper's terms, the cell subset or site label means: CD45RA+CCR7+. These receptors came from a man between 18 and 29 years old in good health. Some clones in this sample may be carry-over from other donors' samples.

The V gene is TRBV28, the J gene TRBJ2-7; tentative D call: TRBD2 (5 bases). With 3 bases removed from V and 5 bases from J, the gap between germline ends came to 8 bases. CDR1 MDHEN and CDR2 SYDVKM come from the germline V gene. The CDR3 sequence is 12 residues long. The CDR3 sequence: CASSFIGDEQYF. CDR3 nucleotide sequence: TGTGCCAGCAGTTTCATCGGGGACGAGCAGTACTTC. Drawing the rest from reference TRBV28 and TRBJ2-7, the complete variable domain is DVKVTQSSRYLVKRTGEKVFLECVQDMDHENMFWYRQDPGLGLRLIYFSYDVKMKEKGDIPEGYSVSREKKERFSLILESASTNQTSMYLCASSFIGDEQYFGPGTRLTVT.

The rearrangement uses TRBV12-5 and TRBJ2-3; D is perhaps TRBD2 (5 bases). The germline V gene encodes CDR1 LGHNT and CDR2 FRNRAP. The CDR3 extends over 13 amino acids. In nucleotides, the CDR3 is TGTCCGATTACCGGGGAGAGCACAGATACGCAGTATTTT. This sequence encodes CPITGESTDTQYF. The full variable domain, rest sourced from reference TRBV12-5 and TRBJ2-3, is DARVTQTPRHKVTEMGQEVTMRCQPILGHNTVFWYRQTMMQGLELLAYFRNRAPLDDSGMPKDRFSAEMPDATLATLKIQPSEPRDSAVYFCPITGESTDTQYFGPGTRLTVL.

The rearrangement links TRBV7-8 to TRBJ2-1; 10 bases are a match to TRBD2. Germline CDR1 is SGHVS and CDR2 is FQNEAQ. The CDR3 runs to 18 residues. The ends lost 0 bases at V and 3 bases at J; junction bases unmatched: 8. The CDR3 spells CASSLAVIAGGLYNEQFF. The CDR3 nucleotides read TGTGCCAGCAGCTTAGCGGTAATAGCGGGAGGTCTCTACAATGAGCAGTTCTTC.

This chain uses TRBV29-1 with TRBJ2-5; D possibly corresponds to TRBD1 (5 bases). The length of the CDR3 is 14 residues. Germline CDR1 is SQVTM and CDR2 is ANQGSEA. Trimming took 1 base from V and 4 from J, leaving 13 bases between them. Here the CDR3 DNA reads TGCAGCGTTGAAGGGGGCCTTTTCGGAGAGACCCAGTACTTC. Protein: CSVEGGLFGETQYF.

The chain uses TRBV15 and TRBJ2-5; possibly TRBD1 or TRBD2 for D (7 bases each). The CDR3 contains 16 residues. With 0 bases removed from V and 4 bases from J, the gap between germline ends came to 15 bases. Germline assignment: CDR1 LNHNV and CDR2 YYDKDF (reference sequence). The CDR3 loop is CATSRDGGRGGETQYF. CDR3 bases: TGTGCCACCAGCAGAGATGGCGGCAGGGGGGGAGAGACCCAGTACTTC.

This clone was picked up one time. V and J are TRBV10-3 and TRBJ2-3; D unresolved. The V and J ends lost 7 bases and 0 bases respectively, with 5 bases between them. The CDR3 spans 12 residues. From germline, CDR1 is ENHRY and CDR2 SYGVKD. The DNA for the CDR3 is TGTGCCATCAAAACTAGCACAGATACGCAGTATTTT. This translates into CAIKTSTDTQYF.

The V call is TRBV28, the J call TRBJ1-2; unclear D gene. CDR1 is MDHEN and CDR2 is SYDVKM in the germline V gene. CDR3 length equals 14 residues. Trimming shortened V by 10 bases and J by 0 bases, and 15 bases separated the two germline ends. The CDR3 loop is CATLPRGANYGYTF. The CDR3 region has the DNA TGTGCCACCCTCCCCCGTGGCGCTAACTATGGCTACACCTTC.

The chain links TRBV7-8 to TRBJ1-1, with D tentatively TRBD1 (5 bases). There are 13 residues in the CDR3. Per germline, CDR1 SGHVS and CDR2 FQNEAQ. V lost 5 bases and J 4 bases, leaving 11 bases between the germline ends. In DNA, the CDR3 is TGTGCCAGCAGCAAGGGGTGGAGCACTGAAGCTTTCTTT. Translated, it gives CASSKGWSTEAFF.

V and J are TRBV28 and TRBJ2-7; 9 bases align to TRBD1. The germline V gene has CDR1 MDHEN and CDR2 SYDVKM. The CDR3 is made up of 15 amino acids. V was clipped by 5 bases and J by 9 bases; unmatched bases: 14. DNA of the CDR3: TGTGCCAGCAGTCCGCTCCGGACAGGGGCACTAGGGCAGTACTTC. Amino acids: CASSPLRTGALGQYF.

The rearrangement links TRBV7-6 to TRBJ2-7; 11 positions match TRBD1. CDR3 size: 19 residues. Germline CDR1 is SGHVS and CDR2 is FNYEAQ. V dropped 5 bases and J dropped 4; count of bases not matched to a gene: 19. CDR3 sequence reads: CASSPTRSFLGQGGYEQYF. CDR3 nucleotide sequence: TGTGCCAGCAGCCCTACTAGGTCATTTTTGGGACAGGGGGGATACGAGCAGTACTTC.

The J gene is TRBJ2-2, the V gene TRBV9; TRBD1 matches 9 bases. Germline lookup yields CDR1 SGDLS and CDR2 YYNGEE. CDR3 length equals 19 residues. After removal of 4 bases from V and 4 bases from J, the junction contained 17 bases not matched to a gene. This CDR3 is CASSPSPTGTGFGTGELFF. As DNA, the CDR3 is TGTGCCAGCAGCCCCTCCCCGACCGGGACAGGGTTTGGCACCGGGGAGCTGTTTTTT.

The chain couples TRBV28 to TRBJ2-7, with D unclear. The CDR3 contains 14 residues. The germline CDR1 and CDR2 sequences are MDHEN and SYDVKM. The V and J ends lost 3 bases and 4 bases respectively, with 13 bases between them. CDR3 sequence reads: CASSFSPGRYEQYF. Written as DNA, the CDR3 is TGTGCCAGCAGTTTCTCTCCCGGACGGTACGAGCAGTACTTC.

This clone was seen just once. The rearrangement uses TRBV7-6 and TRBJ2-7; 10 bases agree with TRBD1. The length of the CDR3 is 18 residues. Germline CDR1 reads SGHVS; CDR2 reads FNYEAQ. Trimming at V came to 0 bases and at J to 6 bases, leaving 14 bases not matched to a gene. DNA of the CDR3: TGTGCCAGCAGCTTAGCGTTGGGACAGGGGACCCTAAAGGGCGAGCAGTACTTC. Translation: CASSLALGQGTLKGEQYF.

This chain uses TRBV7-8 with TRBJ2-7, with 9 bases identical to TRBD1. The germline V gene has CDR1 SGHVS and CDR2 FQNEAQ. There are 14 residues in the CDR3. J lost 1 base, V lost 4 bases, and 2 bases had no gene match. The CDR3 coding sequence is TGTGCCAGCAGCTCGGACAGGGGATCCTACGAGCAGTACTTC. This sequence encodes CASSSDRGSYEQYF.

V and J are TRBV29-1 and TRBJ2-5; 9 bases align to TRBD1. CDR1 SQVTM and CDR2 ANQGSEA come from the germline V gene. The CDR3 length is 13 residues. Losses at the gene ends were 7 bases for V and 11 bases for J; bases not matched to a gene: 14. For the CDR3, the DNA is TGCAGCGCAACAGGGGGCGCCCCGGAGGAGCAGTACTTC. Protein product: CSATGGAPEEQYF.

The rearrangement links TRBV9 to TRBJ2-7; TRBD2 matches 12 bases. Germline CDR1 and CDR2: SGDLS and YYNGEE. After removal of 4 bases from V and 4 bases from J, the junction contained 3 bases not matched to a gene. The CDR3 runs 14 residues. Here the CDR3 reads CASSKGLAGYEQYF. The CDR3 DNA is TGTGCCAGCAGCAAGGGACTAGCGGGTTACGAGCAGTACTTC. Supplemented by reference TRBV9 and TRBJ2-7, the full variable domain reads DSGVTQTPKHLITATGQRVTLRCSPRSGDLSVYWYQQSLDQGLQFLIQYYNGEERAKGNILERFSAQQFPDLHSELNLSSLELGDSALYFCASSKGLAGYEQYFGPGTRLTVT.

This clone turned up a few times. Distinct nucleotide sequences in the sample also encode this CDR3. The CDR3 DNA reads TGTGCCAGTGGGACTGAAGCTTTCTTT. Encoded protein: CASGTEAFF. The chain links TRBV19 to TRBJ1-1; D remains unclear. V was trimmed by 8 bases and J by 5 bases, leaving 3 bases between them. The CDR3 length is 9 residues. Per germline, CDR1 LNHDA and CDR2 SQIVND (reference sequence).

This sequence joins TRBV7-9 and TRBJ1-4; 7 nucleotides match TRBD1. Germline V CDR1 and CDR2: SEHNR, FQNEAQ (reference sequence). The CDR3 runs 16 residues. Trimming removed 5 bases from V and 5 bases from J; junction bases left unmatched: 11. In DNA, the CDR3 is TGTGCCAGCAGCGACCCGGGACAGCTCTTGAATGAAAAACTGTTTTTT. It specifies CASSDPGQLLNEKLFF.

The genes are TRBV28 and TRBJ1-2; perhaps TRBD1 as D (6 bases). The germline gives CDR1 MDHEN, CDR2 SYDVKM. CDR3 size: 14 residues. Trimming left V 2 bases short and J 4 bases short, with 11 bases between. For the CDR3, the DNA is TGTGCCAGCAGTTTAGTGCAGGGGAGCTATGGCTACACCTTC. It codes for CASSLVQGSYGYTF.

V and J are TRBV28 and TRBJ2-3; D gene ambiguous. There are 15 residues in the CDR3. V was trimmed by 3 bases and J by 1 base, leaving 11 bases between them. Germline assignment: CDR1 MDHEN and CDR2 SYDVKM. The CDR3 region is CASSFSFQRTDTQYF. The CDR3, as DNA: TGTGCCAGCAGTTTTTCTTTTCAACGCACAGATACGCAGTATTTT.